This T cell receptor beta chain comes out of a study of beta chain features in type 1 diabetes. Broader study findings: Shorter TCRB CDR3s, moderately but significantly so, marked every one of the four CD4+ subsets in Type 1 diabetes patients. The question of HLA type influencing TCRB rearrangement was one that remained unresolved here.

Every bit of the isolated RNA underwent reverse transcription, so sequencing read expressed TCRB transcripts. Method: immunoSEQ multiplex PCR; TCRdb's copy keeps in-frame clones and lacks some. The data hold about 160,000 clones, with around 8.6% observed a single time. This clone was recorded a few times. The antigen remains undetermined. This CDR3 has 15 amino acids. Per the germline V gene, CDR1 is SGHVS and CDR2 is FQNEAQ. Trimming removed 5 bases from V and 8 bases from J; junction bases left unmatched: 9. Material for sequencing was central memory CD4+ T cells from blood. The J gene is TRBJ1-3, the V gene TRBV7-8; 10 nucleotides line up with TRBD1. This sequence was found in a woman younger than 30 with type 1 diabetes. The CDR3 is CASSIRDRGGDTIYF. DNA for the CDR3: TGTGCCAGCAGCATCCGGGACAGGGGAGGTGACACCATATATTTT.